The entry below gives a single TCR beta chain sequence along with its context. The antigen is unknown. Germline values: CDR1 MGHDK, CDR2 SYGVNS. The CDR3 has 13 amino acids. The data derive from a study of stem cell transplantation in POMP-related autoinflammatory disease. Study information: Impaired MHC class I-dependent CD8+ differentiation was hypothesized from defective thymoproteasomes. Pre-transplant patients had naive-skewed CD4+ T cells and few CD8+ T cells. The study's findings and limits: Patients with PRAID showed a restricted number of unique TRB V-J gene pairings. Across all analyzed T-cell subsets, patients with PRAID tended toward reduced diversity and increased clonality.

Clones were sequenced by immunoSEQ multiplex PCR, and TCRdb holds only the in-frame ones, with some missing. Of about 26,000 clones in the sample, 82% are singletons; the top ten hold over 2.5%. This sequence originates from a human donor with POMP-related autoinflammation and immune dysregulation (PRAID). The input for sequencing was CD4+ T cells from PBMCs, taken before stem cell transplantation. This sequence joins TRBV25-1 and TRBJ2-5; no definite D call. The closer fit of TRBJ2-7 to the DNA end suggests the J call may be wrong. This chain's CDR3 is CASSMFGRYEQYF. The DNA for the CDR3 is TGTGCCAGCAGTATGTTTGGGCGCTACGAGCAGTACTTC.